This is a list of T cell receptor beta chains from one sample in a study of blood T cell repertoires in COVID-19. This table comes from immunoSEQ multiplex PCR, and its TCRdb copy is limited to in-frame clones, with some not included. This sample has around 120,000 clones, with 60% to 85% found just once. The sample comprised peripheral blood. All receptors derive from a man between 70 and 80 years old with acute or convalescent COVID-19. CDR3s include the opening cysteine and the closing phenylalanine or tryptophan. The D gene is left open where the match is weak. Only part of the rows carry a size: once, few, many, or a class if the clone is expanded.

v_gene,d_gene,j_gene,abundance,CDR3nt,CDR3aa
TRBV7-2,TRBD1,TRBJ1-5,-,TGTGCCAGCAGCTTTAGGACAGGGGGCAATCAGCCCCAGCATTTT,CASSFRTGGNQPQHF
TRBV7-8,TRBD2,TRBJ2-7,-,TGTGCCAGCAGATTTAGTGGGAGGGGCTACGAGCAGTACTTC,CASRFSGRGYEQYF
TRBV3-1/TRBV3-2,-,TRBJ2-7,-,TGTGCCAGCAGTCTTCCGGGGTCGAGAGAGCAGTACTTC,CASSLPGSREQYF
TRBV6-2/TRBV6-3,TRBD1,TRBJ2-3,few,TGTGCCAGCAGTTACCGGAGGGACAGGGGGCCGGGAGATACGCAGTATTTT,CASSYRRDRGPGDTQYF
TRBV7-2,-,TRBJ1-5,-,TGTGCCAGCAGCTTAGGGGGCGCAAAGCCCCAGCATTTT,CASSLGGAKPQHF
TRBV6-4,TRBD2,TRBJ2-2,-,TGTGCCAGCAGACCGATGAGCGGGGGCACCGGGGAGCTGTTTTTT,CASRPMSGGTGELFF
TRBV7-9,-,TRBJ1-1,-,TGTGCCAGCAGCTTAGGGGCCGACGCGACTGAAGCTTTCTTT,CASSLGADATEAFF
TRBV4-3,-,TRBJ1-1,-,TGCGCCAGCAGCCAAGATGGGCGGGACGGGCTCACTGAAGCTTTCTTT,CASSQDGRDGLTEAFF
TRBV30,-,TRBJ1-2,few,TGTGCCTGGAGAAACCCCTCCTACAGTAACTATGGCTACACCTTC,CAWRNPSYSNYGYTF
TRBV6-4,TRBD1,TRBJ2-7,-,TGTGCCAGCAGTCCGACACCGGGACAGGGGGCTGACGAGCAGTACTTC,CASSPTPGQGADEQYF
TRBV6-4,-,TRBJ1-1,-,TGTGCCAGCAGTGTAGAGGGGAACACTGAAGCTTTCTTT,CASSVEGNTEAFF
TRBV21-1,-,TRBJ1-2,-,TGTGCCAGCCGTGCCAGGGGACCTAACTATGGCTACACCTTC,CASRARGPNYGYTF
TRBV6-5,TRBD1,TRBJ2-7,-,TGTGCCAGCAGTTACAGGACAGGGTACTACGAGCAGTACTTC,CASSYRTGYYEQYF
TRBV6-4,-,TRBJ1-2,-,TGTGCCAGCACCCCAGGGTCATATCATGGCTACACCTTC,CASTPGSYHGYTF
TRBV19,TRBD1,TRBJ1-5,-,TGTGCCAGTAGTGCAAGCCGGGACAGGGTCGATCAGCCCCAGCATTTT,CASSASRDRVDQPQHF
TRBV28,-,TRBJ1-4,-,TGTGCCAGCAGACGAGATACGGGTTTAGAAAAACTGTTTTTT,CASRRDTGLEKLFF
TRBV28,-,TRBJ2-2,-,TGTGCCAGCAGTTTAGGTTCCAGGGATACCGGGGAGCTGTTTTTT,CASSLGSRDTGELFF
TRBV27,TRBD2,TRBJ2-7,few,TGTGCCAGCAGTTTATGGGGGGGCTCCTACGAGCAGTACTTC,CASSLWGGSYEQYF
TRBV29-1,TRBD1,TRBJ1-1,few,TGCAGCGTTGGTGGCAGGGGGCAGCCGAACACTGAAGCTTTCTTT,CSVGGRGQPNTEAFF
TRBV6-6,-,TRBJ1-5,-,TGTGCCAGCACCCGCGGGCCCTATAGCAATCAGCCCCAGCATTTT,CASTRGPYSNQPQHF
TRBV3-1/TRBV3-2,TRBD2,TRBJ2-2,-,TGTGCCAGCAGCCGTGGCGGACAGCGGGGGATTTTCGGGGAGCTGTTTTTT,CASSRGGQRGIFGELFF
TRBV18,TRBD1,TRBJ1-1,-,TGTGCCAGCTCATATCAAAGGGACAGTTACACTGAAGCTTTCTTT,CASSYQRDSYTEAFF
TRBV27,TRBD2,TRBJ2-1,-,TGTGCCAGCAGTGTAGGACTAGCGGTTAATGAGCAGTTCTTC,CASSVGLAVNEQFF
TRBV12-3/TRBV12-4,-,TRBJ1-3,-,TGTGCCAGCAGACTGATTGGAAACACCATATATTTT,CASRLIGNTIYF
TRBV6-1,-,TRBJ2-3,-,TGTGCCAGCAGTGAAGGGACGAGAGGGGATACGCAGTATTTT,CASSEGTRGDTQYF